The 23 T cell receptor beta chains presented below share a single source sample, sequenced in a study of molecular identifiers for immune sequencing clone quantification. TCRdb redid the calling of the PCR reads with MiXCR, one entry per CDR3 protein. This table has under 600,000 distinct CDR3 sequences, roughly a fifth appearing once. Material: naive CD8+ T cells from blood, with Jurkat cell RNA spiked in. Subset given: FACS-sorted CD8+CD4-CCR7+CD45RA+ naive T cells. The receptors were sampled from a human donor in good health. Some libraries in this study had Jurkat cell RNA spiked in.

J is TRBJ2-7 and V is TRBV6-1; a possible D gene is TRBD1 (5 bases). The germline V and J ends were trimmed by 4 bases and 2 bases, with 12 bases remaining between them. Germline lookup yields CDR1 MNHNS and CDR2 SASEGT. This CDR3 is built from 14 residues. CDR3 sequence reads: CASSAIQETYEQYF. The DNA of the CDR3 is TGTGCCAGCAGTGCCATACAGGAAACCTACGAGCAGTACTTC.

This clonotype was seen more than once but under ten times. V is TRBV2 and J is TRBJ2-2; 8 positions agree with TRBD2. Germline CDR1 SNHLY, CDR2 FYNNEI. This CDR3 has 17 residues. V lost 7 bases, J lost 3 bases, and 13 bases stayed unmatched. CDR3 DNA: TGTGCCAGCACCAGAGAGCGGCGGGAGGTTGACACCGGGGAGCTGTTTTTT. This encodes CASTRERREVDTGELFF.

Remarks on this clonotype: A much larger clone lies one base from this, so it may be a read error. V gene TRBV27 combines with J gene TRBJ2-5, with D uncertain. The CDR3 sequence is 14 residues long. Germline V lookup: CDR1 MNHEY, CDR2 SMNVEV (reference sequence). The ends were cut back, 0 bases at V and 3 bases at J, with 8 bases in the middle. The CDR3 bases are TGTGCCAGCAGTTTATCGAACAGCAAAGAGACCCAGTACTTC. This sequence encodes CASSLSNSKETQYF.

This clonotype was picked up a small number of times. The chain links TRBV7-9 to TRBJ2-5, with 11 bases matching TRBD2. The CDR3 spans 20 residues. V lost 5 bases, J lost 0 bases, and 17 bases stayed unmatched. Germline values: CDR1 SEHNR, CDR2 FQNEAQ (reference sequence). CDR3 nucleotides: TGTGCCAGCAGCCCTCATACTAGCGGGAGACCGATTAGCAACCAAGAGACCCAGTACTTC. As protein: CASSPHTSGRPISNQETQYF.

The chain couples TRBV4-3 to TRBJ2-7; the D gene is possibly TRBD2 (6 bases). Germline lookup yields CDR1 LGHNA and CDR2 YSLEER. The V end lost 0 bases, the J end lost 3 bases, and 24 bases lay between the germline ends. This CDR3 has 19 residues. The CDR3 DNA reads TGCGCCAGCAGCCAAGAGTTTAACGTTGGGACTTTCCTAAGCTACGAGCAGTACTTC. This codes for CASSQEFNVGTFLSYEQYF.

The rearrangement joins TRBV7-9 to TRBJ2-7, with 11 bases lining up with TRBD2. The CDR3 contains 16 residues. The germline gives CDR1 SEHNR, CDR2 FQNEAQ (reference sequence). V shed 4 bases, J shed 3 bases, and the junction held 8 bases outside the gene matches. This CDR3 is CASSSTSGRNLYEQYF. Written as DNA, the CDR3 is TGTGCCAGCAGCTCAACTAGCGGGAGAAACCTCTACGAGCAGTACTTC. The full variable domain, with the rest looked up from reference TRBV7-9 and TRBJ2-7, is DTGVSQNPRHKITKRGQNVTFRCDPISEHNRLYWYRQTLGQGPEFLTYFQNEAQLEKSRLLSDRFSAERPKGSFSTLEIQRTEQGDSAMYLCASSSTSGRNLYEQYFGPGTRLTVT.

V is TRBV19 and J is TRBJ2-1; 7 positions agree with TRBD1. The CDR3 is 15 amino acids. The germline CDR1 and CDR2 sequences are LNHDA and SQIVND (reference sequence). V shed 5 bases and J 2 bases; nucleotides not matched to a gene: 6. Written as DNA, the CDR3 is TGTGCCAGTAGTCTCTCCGGGACAGCCTACAATGAGCAGTTCTTC. Translating gives CASSLSGTAYNEQFF.

In this sample, this clonotype turned up a few times. This rearrangement joins TRBV27 to TRBJ2-7; D gene ambiguous. V was cut by 5 bases and J by 2 bases, with 10 bases left in between. CDR3 length equals 13 residues. Germline V gives CDR1 MNHEY, CDR2 SMNVEV (reference sequence). The CDR3 sequence: CASSISGAYEQYF. CDR3 DNA sequence: TGTGCCAGCAGTATTTCTGGGGCCTACGAGCAGTACTTC.

This clonotype was found a few times. This chain links TRBV19 with TRBJ1-1, with a tentative D call TRBD1 (6 bases). The CDR3 is made up of 19 amino acids. Germline values: CDR1 LNHDA, CDR2 SQIVND (reference sequence). Trimming shortened V by 4 bases and J by 0 bases, and 24 bases separated the two germline ends. The CDR3 nucleotides read TGTGCCAGTAGTACCCTTAATTCCAAGACGGGACATTTGAACACTGAAGCTTTCTTT. It specifies CASSTLNSKTGHLNTEAFF.

The CDR3 DNA is TGTGCCAGCAGTTTATGGGAGCGCCCTAGCCCCAACAATGAGCAGTTCTTC. It translates to CASSLWERPSPNNEQFF. The chain has TRBV12-3 or TRBV12-4 and TRBJ2-1; D perhaps matches TRBD2 (5 bases). The CDR3 is 17 amino acids. V was cut by 2 bases and J by 5 bases, with 19 bases left in between.

This clonotype appeared once. The chain has TRBV4-3 and TRBJ2-3; D gene uncertain. Germline V gene lookup returns CDR1 LGHNA and CDR2 YSLEER. Trimming removed 0 bases at V and 4 bases at J, with 20 bases between. CDR3 length equals 18 residues. The CDR3 DNA reads as TGCGCCAGCAGCCAAGAAGGCGCAACCGCCTTGGTCGCAGATACGCAGTATTTT. Its translation: CASSQEGATALVADTQYF.

This clonotype has at least ten counts. The chain is built from TRBV5-1 and TRBJ2-1; TRBD2 aligns across 9 bases. CDR3 length: 15 amino acids. Germline V gene data show CDR1 as SGHRS and CDR2 as YFSETQ. The V and J ends lost 4 bases and 2 bases, in that order; junction bases with no gene match: 4. CDR3 region: CASSPAGGTYNEQFF. The CDR3 nucleotides are TGCGCCAGCAGCCCAGCGGGGGGCACCTACAATGAGCAGTTCTTC. The full variable domain, completed using reference TRBV5-1 and TRBJ2-1, is KAGVTQTPRYLIKTRGQQVTLSCSPISGHRSVSWYQQTPGQGLQFLFEYFSETQRNKGNFPGRFSGRQFSNSRSEMNVSTLELGDSALYLCASSPAGGTYNEQFFGPGTRLTVL.

On this clonotype itself: One end of the junction varies from germline; a read error may be responsible. The CDR3 DNA is TGTGCCAGCAGTCCTATCGGACTGGTTGCAACTAATGAAAGACTGTTTTTT. This codes for CASSPIGLVATNERLFF. The chain couples TRBV6-5 to TRBJ1-4, with D unclear. CDR3 size: 17 residues. CDR1 MNHEY and CDR2 SVGAGI come from the germline V gene.

Many counts were recorded for this clonotype. The rearrangement uses TRBV29-1 and TRBJ1-1; D is unclear. Per the germline V gene, CDR1 is SQVTM and CDR2 is ANQGSEA. This CDR3 has 15 residues. Between the trimmed V and J ends, which lost 3 bases and 0 bases, there was a span of 14 bases. The CDR3 bases are TGCAGCGTTGATGGTATGGCTTCCCTGAACACTGAAGCTTTCTTT. Residues: CSVDGMASLNTEAFF.

A word on this clonotype: A much larger clonotype is one base distant, so this may be a read error. The V and J genes are TRBV4-1 and TRBJ1-1; TRBD1 agrees at 7 bases. Germline-derived CDR1 and CDR2 are MGHRA and YSYEKL. The CDR3 length is 16 residues. The CDR3 protein is CASSHPEGGSIPEASF. The CDR3 coding sequence is TGCGCCAGCAGCCATCCTGAAGGGGGCTCAATCCCTGAAGCTTCCTTT.

This clonotype was recorded many times. This chain links TRBV6-5 with TRBJ2-7; 8 nucleotides match TRBD1. J was trimmed by 3 bases and V by 8 bases; bases with no gene match: 9. The CDR3 runs to 14 residues. CDR1 is MNHEY and CDR2 is SVGAGI in the germline V gene. DNA of the CDR3: TGTGCCAGCCGACCCGGGACAGGTGTCTACGAGCAGTACTTC. Encoded protein: CASRPGTGVYEQYF.

This clonotype was observed a handful of times. In DNA, the CDR3 is TGTGCCAGTAGTATTTCGGACGCAACTAATGAAAAACTGTTTTTT. It yields the protein CASSISDATNEKLFF. The V call is TRBV19, the J call TRBJ1-4, with D unclear. This CDR3 contains 15 residues. Germline V gene sequence: CDR1 LNHDA, CDR2 SQIVND (reference sequence). V lost 3 bases to trimming and J lost 0 bases, with 8 bases between them.

This clonotype occurred many times. The chain is built from TRBV28 and TRBJ2-7, with no clear D. The CDR3 runs 16 residues. V lost 1 base to trimming and J lost 3 bases, with 16 bases between them. Per the germline V gene, CDR1 is MDHEN and CDR2 is SYDVKM. This CDR3 is CASSLFPRVSGYEQYF. The CDR3 DNA reads TGTGCCAGCAGTTTATTTCCCCGGGTCTCGGGCTACGAGCAGTACTTC.

This clonotype has at least ten counts. J is TRBJ2-3 and V is TRBV9, with D perhaps matching TRBD1 or TRBD2 (5 bases each). Germline V gene lookup returns CDR1 SGDLS and CDR2 YYNGEE. The CDR3 has 15 amino acids. V lost 0 bases, J lost 3 bases, and 11 bases lay in between. The CDR3 region is CASSVDRGVTDTQYF. In DNA, the CDR3 is TGTGCCAGCAGCGTAGATAGGGGAGTTACAGATACGCAGTATTTT.

This clonotype has a count of ten or more. J is TRBJ2-7 and V is TRBV5-4; tentatively, D is TRBD1 or TRBD2 (5 bases each). From germline, CDR1 is SGHNT and CDR2 YYREEE (reference sequence). The CDR3 consists of 14 residues. Trimming removed 4 bases at V and 4 bases at J, with 15 bases between. For the CDR3, the DNA is TGTGCCAGCAGCCCGGACACGGGAACTTACGAGCAGTACTTC. Amino acids: CASSPDTGTYEQYF.

The V gene is TRBV29-1, the J gene TRBJ2-7; a weak D match, TRBD1 (5 bases). Germline loops: CDR1 SQVTM, CDR2 ANQGSEA. This CDR3 has 11 amino acids. V dropped 4 bases and J dropped 6 bases, with 10 bases sitting between them. The CDR3: CSVVQETEQYF. The CDR3 nucleotides are TGCAGCGTTGTACAGGAGACCGAGCAGTACTTC.

This clonotype was counted only a few times. This may be a read error: a much more frequent sequence differs by one nucleotide. Without the conserved terminal phenylalanine or tryptophan, this CDR3 likely stems from a read error. The chain couples TRBV6-5 to TRBJ2-3; TRBD1 aligns across 10 bases. The length of the CDR3 is 19 residues. Germline V gene sequence: CDR1 MNHEY, CDR2 SVGAGI. CDR3 protein: CASSNSGTGVAGETDTQYS. CDR3 coding DNA: TGTGCCAGCAGTAACTCCGGGACAGGGGTGGCTGGTGAGACAGATACGCAGTATTCT.

A few counts support this clonotype. The CDR3, as DNA: TGTGCCAGCAGCGGGACAGGGGCTGAGACCCAGTACTTC. Translated, it gives CASSGTGAETQYF. This rearrangement joins TRBV27 to TRBJ2-5, with 10 bases fitting TRBD1. The V segment lost 6 bases and the J segment 5 bases; nucleotides outside the gene matches: 3. CDR3 length equals 13 residues. Germline CDR1 and CDR2: MNHEY and SMNVEV (reference sequence).